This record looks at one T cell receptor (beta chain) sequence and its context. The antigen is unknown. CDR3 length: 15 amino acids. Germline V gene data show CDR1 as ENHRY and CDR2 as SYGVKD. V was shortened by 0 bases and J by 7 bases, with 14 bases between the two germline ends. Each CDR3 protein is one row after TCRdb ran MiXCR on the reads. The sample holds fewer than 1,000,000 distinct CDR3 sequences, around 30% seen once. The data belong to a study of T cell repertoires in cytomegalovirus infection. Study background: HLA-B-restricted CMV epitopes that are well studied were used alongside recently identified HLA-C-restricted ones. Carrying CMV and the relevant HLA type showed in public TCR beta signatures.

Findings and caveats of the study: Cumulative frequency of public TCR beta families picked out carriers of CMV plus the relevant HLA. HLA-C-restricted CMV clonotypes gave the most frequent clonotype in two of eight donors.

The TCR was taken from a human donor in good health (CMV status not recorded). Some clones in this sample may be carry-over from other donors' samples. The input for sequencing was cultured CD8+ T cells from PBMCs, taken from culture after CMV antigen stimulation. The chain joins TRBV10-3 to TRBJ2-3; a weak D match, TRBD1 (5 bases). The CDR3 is CAISESPGLSNTQYF. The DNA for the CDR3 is TGTGCCATCAGTGAGTCGCCAGGGCTGTCAAATACGCAGTATTTT.